Shown below are 9 T cell receptor beta chains from a single sample sequenced in a study of patients and donors after allogeneic stem cell transplantation. TCRdb itself ran the RT-PCR reads through MiXCR, one entry per CDR3 protein. Here the sample spans roughly 230,000 distinct CDR3 sequences, over 12% being singletons. The sample taken for sequencing was blood, either unsorted or a sorted T cell fraction (not recorded which). The receptors come from a human donor who was either an allogeneic HSCT recipient or a stem cell or donor lymphocyte infusion donor (not recorded which). It is not recorded whose cells these are; they may come from a transplant donor.

The V and J genes are TRBV19 and TRBJ2-6; D ambiguous. The germline V gene has CDR1 LNHDA and CDR2 SQIVND (reference sequence). The CDR3 loop spans 18 amino acids. The V gene lost 1 base and the J gene lost 2 bases, with 15 bases spanning the gap. CDR3 coding DNA: TGTGCCAGTAGTATAGCGGGCCCAGTGGTGGCTGGGGCCAACGTCCTGACTTTC. Its translation: CASSIAGPVVAGANVLTF.

This sequence joins TRBV6-2 or TRBV6-3 and TRBJ1-5; D is uncertain. V dropped 2 bases and J dropped 5 bases, with 7 bases sitting between them. The CDR3 is 13 residues long. Germline V gene lookup returns CDR1 MNHEY and CDR2 SVGEGT. CDR3 in DNA: TGTGCCAGCAGTTACGTCGGCGATCAGCCCCAGCATTTT. It translates to CASSYVGDQPQHF.

The J gene is TRBJ1-2, the V gene TRBV21-1; the tabulated D call, TRBD1, remains unverified against the DNA. TRBV21-1 represents a pseudogene. CDR3 length: 13 residues. In DNA, the CDR3 is TGTGCCAGCAGCAAGTCCAGGTGGCGGGGCTACACCTTC. This translates into CASSKSRWRGYTF.

This clonotype was found a few times. This chain links TRBV6-1 with TRBJ1-1; D is possibly TRBD1 (6 bases). CDR1 and CDR2 (germline): MNHNS, SASEGT. This CDR3 spans 16 amino acids. Trimming cost V 6 bases and J 3 bases, with 20 bases left between them. In DNA, the CDR3 is TGTGCCAGCAGAAATGGACAGAAGGTATGGGACACTGAAGCTTTCTTT. Its protein is CASRNGQKVWDTEAFF.

In its sample, this clonotype was seen many times. The chain carries TRBV12-3 or TRBV12-4 and TRBJ2-7; D is unclear. The CDR3 is made up of 12 amino acids. Trimming removed 6 bases from V and 5 bases from J, with 11 bases in between. The CDR3: CASSPLSDEQYF. The CDR3 nucleotides read TGTGCCAGCAGCCCCTTAAGCGACGAGCAGTACTTC.

Many counts were recorded for this clonotype. In DNA form, the CDR3 reads TGTGCCAGCAGCCCGGGACAGGTGAACACTGAAGCTTTCTTT. As protein: CASSPGQVNTEAFF. The chain joins TRBV5-5 to TRBJ1-1; 8 positions match TRBD1. The germline gives CDR1 SGHKS, CDR2 YYEKEE (reference sequence). CDR3 length equals 14 residues. The J segment lost 0 bases and the V segment lost 4 bases, leaving 2 bases of the junction unmatched. Complete variable domain (other parts from reference TRBV5-5 and TRBJ1-1): DAGVTQSPTHLIKTRGQQVTLRCSPISGHKSVSWYQQVLGQGPQFIFQYYEKEERGRGNFPDRFSARQFPNYSSELNVNALLLGDSALYLCASSPGQVNTEAFFGQGTRLTVV.

CDR3 in DNA: TGTGCCAGCGGCGGACTAGCGGGGGGGACAGATACGCAGTATTTT. The encoded protein is CASGGLAGGTDTQYF. V and J are TRBV7-2 and TRBJ2-3; 15 bases agree with TRBD2. The J segment lost 3 bases and the V segment lost 8 bases, leaving 3 bases of the junction unmatched. Germline V lookup: CDR1 SGHTA, CDR2 FQGNSA. The CDR3 contains 15 residues.

The table lists this clonotype with many counts. The gene calls are TRBV29-1 and TRBJ2-7; D might be TRBD1 (6 bases). V was pared by 7 bases and J by 1 base, with 20 bases between. Germline loops: CDR1 SQVTM, CDR2 ANQGSEA. This CDR3 has 15 residues. The CDR3 loop reads CSATLPGVSSYEQYF. The CDR3 nucleotides read TGCAGCGCCACCCTCCCAGGGGTTTCATCCTACGAGCAGTACTTC.

This rearrangement joins TRBV25-1 to TRBJ2-1, with D tentatively TRBD2 (7 bases). V was pared by 3 bases and J by 3 bases, with 18 bases between. This CDR3 has 17 residues. Per germline, CDR1 MGHDK and CDR2 SYGVNS. CDR3 in DNA: TGTGCCAGCAGTGATACCCCTCCTAGGGGGGGCTACAATGAGCAGTTCTTC. It codes for CASSDTPPRGGYNEQFF.